The 22 T cell receptor beta chains presented below share a single source sample, sequenced in a study of blood T cells in healthy people across ages. Using a J-beta primer mix together with a sample-barcoded 5' primer, a second PCR was run for roughly 7 to 12 cycles. TCRdb re-called the 5' RACE reads with MiXCR, one entry per CDR3 protein. The data show more than 700,000 distinct CDR3 sequences, with about 55% seen just once and 41% held by the top ten. Sequencing was done on a sample of blood. Receptors were obtained from a man older than 75 in good health.

This clonotype was detected only a few times. The chain couples TRBV10-2 to TRBJ1-2; D is unresolved. The V end was cut by 8 bases, the J end by 3 bases, with 16 bases between. This CDR3 is built from 14 residues. Germline CDR1 WSHSY, CDR2 SAAADI. The DNA of the CDR3 is TGCGCCAGCTCCAGTCCCTTCTCCGACTATGGCTACACCTTC. This encodes CASSSPFSDYGYTF.

The gene calls are TRBV20-1 and TRBJ2-1; TRBD2 is a possible D gene (7 bases). The V and J ends lost 3 bases and 3 bases respectively, with 15 bases between them. The CDR3 length is 15 residues. CDR1 is DFQATT and CDR2 is SNEGSKA in the germline V gene (reference sequence). Here the CDR3 DNA reads TGCAGTGCTAGTGGGGGGGGGGCGTTCTACAATGAGCAGTTCTTC. Its translation is CSASGGGAFYNEQFF.

The rearrangement joins TRBV7-2 to TRBJ1-5, with TRBD1 identical over 9 bases. With V trimmed by 0 bases and J by 6 bases, 9 bases remained unmatched. This CDR3 is 17 amino acids long. Germline CDR1 reads SGHTA; CDR2 reads FQGNSA. CDR3 in amino acids: CASSLAVGQGKSQPQHF. The CDR3 nucleotides read TGTGCCAGCAGCTTAGCCGTCGGACAGGGGAAGAGTCAGCCCCAGCATTTT.

The gene calls are TRBV6-2 or TRBV6-3 and TRBJ2-1, with 12 bases aligning to TRBD2. V dropped 2 bases and J dropped 9; count of bases not matched to a gene: 5. The V gene's germline CDR1 is MNHEY and CDR2 SVGEGT. The CDR3 spans 15 residues. CDR3 coding DNA: TGTGCCAGCAGTTACCTAGCGGGAGGGTCGGGTGAGCAGTTCTTC. This translates into CASSYLAGGSGEQFF.

This clonotype was recorded a few times. V gene TRBV29-1 combines with J gene TRBJ2-7, with a possible D match to TRBD1 (6 bases). CDR3 length: 12 amino acids. V was shortened by 2 bases and J by 5 bases, with 10 bases between the two germline ends. Germline CDR1 SQVTM, CDR2 ANQGSEA. The CDR3 DNA follows: TGCAGCGTTGAACAGGGGTTGGACGAGCAGTACTTC. It specifies CSVEQGLDEQYF.

The V and J genes are TRBV20-1 and TRBJ1-2; possible D gene TRBD1, 5 bases. The CDR3 is made up of 15 amino acids. Germline values: CDR1 DFQATT, CDR2 SNEGSKA (reference sequence). Trimming pared 0 bases from V and 8 bases from J, leaving 19 bases between. DNA of the CDR3: TGCAGTGCTAGAGATCTTAAGGGGCTTGACGTAGGCTACACCTTC. Its protein product is CSARDLKGLDVGYTF.

This clonotype turned up a few times. The chain links TRBV12-3 or TRBV12-4 to TRBJ2-1; TRBD2 aligns across 11 bases. The CDR3 sequence is 15 residues long. J gave up 9 bases and V 5 bases, and 9 bases lay outside the gene matches. CDR3 in DNA: TGTGCCAGCAGTCCGACTAGCGGGATGCCTTCTGAGCAGTTCTTC. Encoded protein: CASSPTSGMPSEQFF.

The chain links TRBV11-3 to TRBJ2-1; D is undetermined. V dropped 5 bases and J dropped 7 bases, with 24 bases sitting between them. This CDR3 region has 17 residues. CDR1 is SGHNT and CDR2 is YENEEA in the germline V gene. CDR3 coding DNA: TGTGCCAGCAGCCCAGCAGATGGACCGGCGTGGGTAAATGAGCAGTTCTTC. It is translated as CASSPADGPAWVNEQFF. Complete variable domain (other parts from reference TRBV11-3 and TRBJ2-1): EAGVVQSPRYKIIEKKQPVAFWCNPISGHNTLYWYLQNLGQGPELLIRYENEEAVDDSQLPKDRFSAERLKGVDSTLKIQPAELGDSAVYLCASSPADGPAWVNEQFFGPGTRLTVL.

The rearrangement joins TRBV4-2 to TRBJ1-2; D remains ambiguous. V lost 1 base, J lost 7 bases, and 10 bases lay in between. There are 13 residues in the CDR3. Germline V gene lookup returns CDR1 LGHNA and CDR2 YNFKEQ. CDR3 loop: CASSQVYSGGYTF. The CDR3, as DNA: TGTGCCAGCAGCCAAGTATACTCAGGTGGCTACACCTTC.

The rearrangement joins TRBV12-3 or TRBV12-4 to TRBJ2-7; possibly TRBD2 for D (6 bases). With the DNA end fitting TRBJ2-5 better, the J assignment may be wrong. CDR3 length: 16 residues. The CDR3 DNA is TGTGCCAGCAGTTTGGAGGGTTGGGAGGTAAGAGAGACCCAGTACTTC. Its translation is CASSLEGWEVRETQYF.

This clonotype was seen a few times. The chain couples TRBV15 to TRBJ2-6; no firm D call. Germline-derived CDR1 and CDR2 are LNHNV and YYDKDF (reference sequence). The length of the CDR3 is 15 residues. V lost 4 bases, J lost 1 base, and 8 bases lay in between. CDR3 protein: CATSIGGSGANVLTF. The DNA for the CDR3 is TGTGCCACCAGCATAGGTGGTTCTGGGGCCAACGTCCTGACTTTC.

This clonotype has a handful of counts. The chain joins TRBV10-3 to TRBJ2-2; the D gene could be TRBD1 or TRBD2 (5 bases each). This CDR3 region has 15 residues. Trimming stripped 5 bases from V and 9 bases from J, with 19 bases between. The germline gives CDR1 ENHRY, CDR2 SYGVKD. The CDR3, as DNA: TGTGCCATCAGTCGAGACCGGGACGACCGCCGGGAGCTGTTTTTT. Translated, it gives CAISRDRDDRRELFF.

The chain is built from TRBV24-1 and TRBJ2-5, with D perhaps assigned TRBD1 or TRBD2 (6 bases each). The J call may not be correct, given that the DNA end is closer to TRBJ2-7. Germline-derived CDR1 and CDR2 are KGHDR and SFDVKD. The CDR3 is 18 amino acids. CDR3: CATSDYNRVGLDPYEQYF. The CDR3, as DNA: TGTGCCACCAGTGATTACAACAGGGTGGGACTCGATCCTTACGAGCAGTACTTC.

V and J are TRBV20-1 and TRBJ2-1, with D possibly called TRBD1 or TRBD2 (7 bases each). Trimming removed 1 base from V and 5 bases from J, with 12 bases in between. The CDR3 length is 14 residues. CDR1 and CDR2 from the germline V gene are DFQATT and SNEGSKA (reference sequence). Here the CDR3 reads CSARGRGGNNEQFF. For the CDR3, the DNA is TGCAGTGCTAGAGGCAGGGGGGGGAACAATGAGCAGTTCTTC.

The V and J genes are TRBV28 and TRBJ2-1; 7 bases match TRBD2. The CDR3 sequence is 15 residues long. Germline-derived CDR1 and CDR2 are MDHEN and SYDVKM. With 3 bases clipped from V and 0 bases from J, the junction kept 2 bases outside the gene matches. The CDR3 loop is CASSFREDSYNEQFF. DNA for the CDR3: TGTGCCAGCAGTTTCCGGGAGGACTCCTACAATGAGCAGTTCTTC.

This clonotype was seen more than once but under ten times. The rearrangement joins TRBV9 to TRBJ2-1, with TRBD1 matching 9 bases. Germline V gives CDR1 SGDLS, CDR2 YYNGEE. The CDR3 is made up of 16 amino acids. The J segment lost 7 bases and the V segment lost 0 bases, leaving 8 bases of the junction unmatched. The CDR3 region is CASSVGGTGNGNEQFF. Here the CDR3 DNA reads TGTGCCAGCAGCGTAGGGGGGACAGGGAACGGTAATGAGCAGTTCTTC. Full variable domain (missing parts from reference TRBV9 and TRBJ2-1): DSGVTQTPKHLITATGQRVTLRCSPRSGDLSVYWYQQSLDQGLQFLIQYYNGEERAKGNILERFSAQQFPDLHSELNLSSLELGDSALYFCASSVGGTGNGNEQFFGPGTRLTVL.

This clonotype appeared a few times. The chain recombines TRBV7-2 with TRBJ1-1; D gene unclear. The germline CDR1 and CDR2 sequences are SGHTA and FQGNSA. The CDR3 contains 13 residues. The germline V and J ends were trimmed by 5 bases and 6 bases, with 13 bases remaining between them. The DNA for the CDR3 is TGTGCCAGCAGCCCACCCCAGAGGTCTGAAGCTTTCTTT. This encodes CASSPPQRSEAFF.

The V and J genes are TRBV29-1 and TRBJ2-7; TRBD1 aligns across 10 bases. This CDR3 has 13 residues. V trimming: 4 bases; J trimming: 7 bases; junction bases outside the gene matches: 7. Germline loops: CDR1 SQVTM, CDR2 ANQGSEA. The chain's CDR3 is CSVGRDRGREQYF. The CDR3 nucleotides are TGCAGCGTTGGTAGGGACAGGGGTCGTGAGCAGTACTTC.

This rearrangement joins TRBV28 to TRBJ2-1; the match to TRBD1 covers 8 bases. J gave up 8 bases and V 6 bases, and 12 bases lay outside the gene matches. From germline, CDR1 is MDHEN and CDR2 SYDVKM. This CDR3 is 15 amino acids long. The CDR3 region is CASSPPGQGSYEQFF. The CDR3 coding sequence is TGTGCCAGCAGCCCCCCCGGACAGGGATCGTATGAGCAGTTCTTC. Looking up the rest from reference TRBV28 and TRBJ2-1 gives the full variable domain: DVKVTQSSRYLVKRTGEKVFLECVQDMDHENMFWYRQDPGLGLRLIYFSYDVKMKEKGDIPEGYSVSREKKERFSLILESASTNQTSMYLCASSPPGQGSYEQFFGPGTRLTVL.

The chain is built from TRBV7-8 and TRBJ1-5, with a tentative D call TRBD1 (6 bases). The CDR3 extends over 16 amino acids. Trimming took off 6 bases at V and 2 bases at J, with 17 bases between the two ends. Germline V gene data show CDR1 as SGHVS and CDR2 as FQNEAQ. The CDR3 DNA is TGTGCCAGCAGGCCGGAAAAGGGGGATGGCAATCAGCCCCAGCATTTT. The encoded protein is CASRPEKGDGNQPQHF.

This chain uses TRBV6-5 with TRBJ2-3; tentatively, D is TRBD2 (5 bases). The CDR3 has 12 residues. Germline V gene sequence: CDR1 MNHEY, CDR2 SVGAGI. The V gene lost 8 bases and the J gene lost 2 bases, with 8 bases spanning the gap. The CDR3 loop reads CASGEYTDTQYF. In DNA, the CDR3 is TGTGCCAGCGGGGAGTACACAGATACGCAGTATTTT.

The rearrangement links TRBV29-1 to TRBJ2-7; 9 nucleotides match TRBD2. The V and J ends lost 6 bases and 6 bases, in that order; junction bases with no gene match: 9. The CDR3 totals 13 residues. Germline CDR1 SQVTM, CDR2 ANQGSEA. CDR3 region: CSVKTSGLGEQYF. CDR3 coding DNA: TGCAGCGTGAAGACTAGCGGTCTCGGCGAGCAGTACTTC.